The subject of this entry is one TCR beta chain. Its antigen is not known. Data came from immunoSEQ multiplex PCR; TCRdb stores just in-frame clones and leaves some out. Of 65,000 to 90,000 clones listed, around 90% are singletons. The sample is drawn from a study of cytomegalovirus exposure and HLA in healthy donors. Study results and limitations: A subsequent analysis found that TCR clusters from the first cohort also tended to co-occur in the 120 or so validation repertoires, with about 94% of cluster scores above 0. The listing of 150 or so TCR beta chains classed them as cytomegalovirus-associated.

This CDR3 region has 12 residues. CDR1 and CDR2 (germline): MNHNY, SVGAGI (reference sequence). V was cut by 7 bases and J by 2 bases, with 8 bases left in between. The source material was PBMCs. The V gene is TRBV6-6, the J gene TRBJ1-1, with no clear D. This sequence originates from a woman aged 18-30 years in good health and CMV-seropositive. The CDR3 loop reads CASNKYNTEAFF. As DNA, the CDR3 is TGTGCCAGCAACAAGTACAACACTGAAGCTTTCTTT.